Following are 22 T cell receptor beta chains from one sample sequenced in a study of blood T cell repertoires in COVID-19. TCRdb's table, derived via immunoSEQ multiplex PCR, lists solely in-frame clones and lacks some. This sample yields roughly 130,000 clones, of which under 80% are seen a single time; over 10% belongs to the top ten. The sequenced material came from peripheral blood. The receptors originated from an elderly man with acute or convalescent COVID-19.

This chain joins TRBV27 and TRBJ2-7, with TRBD1 matching 7 bases. This CDR3 is built from 14 residues. V shed 2 bases and J 0 bases; nucleotides not matched to a gene: 1. CDR1 is MNHEY, CDR2 SMNVEV, per germline (reference sequence). CDR3 sequence: CASSLNRGSYEQYF. In DNA, the CDR3 is TGTGCCAGCAGTTTAAACAGGGGCTCCTACGAGCAGTACTTC.

This rearrangement joins TRBV3-1 (or the pseudogene TRBV3-2) to TRBJ2-5; 14 bases are a match to TRBD2. CDR1 and CDR2 from the germline V gene are LGHDT and YNNKEL (reference sequence). The J segment lost 5 bases and the V segment lost 4 bases, leaving 9 bases of the junction unmatched. This CDR3 has 17 amino acids. CDR3 residues: CASSPPGLAGGRETQYF. The CDR3 DNA sequence: TGTGCCAGCAGCCCACCCGGACTAGCGGGGGGCCGGGAGACCCAGTACTTC.

The genes are TRBV7-9 and TRBJ1-3; D might be TRBD1 (5 bases). The CDR3 extends over 14 amino acids. Trimming removed 1 base at V and 3 bases at J, with 7 bases between. CDR1 is SEHNR and CDR2 is FQNEAQ in the germline V gene (reference sequence). The CDR3 here is CASSLGQGGNTIYF. The CDR3 DNA reads TGTGCCAGCAGCTTAGGCCAGGGTGGAAACACCATATATTTT.

This clone was seen a few times. The V gene is TRBV7-9, the J gene TRBJ1-6; D is undetermined. The CDR3 is 11 residues long. Germline CDR1 SEHNR, CDR2 FQNEAQ (reference sequence). V was clipped by 4 bases and J by 13 bases, with 8 bases between them. DNA for the CDR3: TGTGCCAGCAGCTCCCCGTCGCCCCTCCACTTT. Translated, it gives CASSSPSPLHF.

The table lists this clone with a few counts. The chain employs TRBV2 and TRBJ1-2; 7 nucleotides align to TRBD1. The V segment lost 5 bases and the J segment 1 base; nucleotides outside the gene matches: 10. CDR1 is SNHLY and CDR2 is FYNNEI in the germline V gene. The CDR3 loop spans 16 amino acids. The CDR3 bases are TGTGCCAGCAGTACACCTTCCGACAGGGATAACTATGGCTACACCTTC. This encodes CASSTPSDRDNYGYTF.

The chain carries TRBV7-2 and TRBJ2-7; perhaps TRBD1 as D (5 bases). CDR3 length: 14 amino acids. Germline loops: CDR1 SGHTA, CDR2 FQGNSA. V lost 6 bases to trimming and J lost 1 base, with 13 bases between them. CDR3 bases: TGTGCCAGCAGTTCTCCAGGGTTATCCTACGAGCAGTACTTC. Its protein product is CASSSPGLSYEQYF. Complete variable domain (other parts from reference TRBV7-2 and TRBJ2-7): GAGVSQSPSNKVTEKGKDVELRCDPISGHTALYWYRQSLGQGLEFLIYFQGNSAPDKSGLPSDRFSAERTGGSVSTLTIQRTQQEDSAVYLCASSSPGLSYEQYFGPGTRLTVT.

V and J are TRBV2 and TRBJ1-1, with D hard to call. V was clipped by 6 bases and J by 2 bases, with 4 bases between them. The CDR3 contains 11 residues. Germline V gene data show CDR1 as SNHLY and CDR2 as FYNNEI. The CDR3 DNA is TGTGCCAGCAGCCTCAACACTGAAGCTTTCTTT. Protein: CASSLNTEAFF. Using reference TRBV2 and TRBJ1-1 for the parts outside the CDR3, the full variable domain is EPEVTQTPSHQVTQMGQEVILRCVPISNHLYFYWYRQILGQKVEFLVSFYNNEISEKSEIFDDQFSVERPDGSNFTLKIRSTKLEDSAMYFCASSLNTEAFFGQGTRLTVV.

This chain joins TRBV2 and TRBJ2-3, with 7 bases identical to TRBD1. In germline, CDR1 is SNHLY, CDR2 FYNNEI. Trimming took 5 bases from V and 3 from J; bases not matched to a gene: 8. There are 15 residues in the CDR3. CDR3 in DNA: TGTGCCAGCAGTCGACGGGCAGGGGGTACAGATACGCAGTATTTT. Translated: CASSRRAGGTDTQYF.

There are a few counts of this clone. This rearrangement joins TRBV9 to TRBJ2-7; 7 nucleotides align to TRBD1. The V segment lost 2 bases and the J segment 2 bases; nucleotides outside the gene matches: 7. CDR3 size: 15 residues. CDR1 and CDR2 from the germline V gene are SGDLS and YYNGEE. CDR3 residues: CASSVQPGQTYEQYF. The CDR3 coding sequence is TGTGCCAGCAGCGTCCAGCCGGGACAGACCTACGAGCAGTACTTC.

The chain recombines TRBV7-8 with TRBJ2-5; TRBD1 matches 10 bases. The CDR3 sequence is 14 residues long. CDR1 is SGHVS and CDR2 is FQNEAQ in the germline V gene. The V gene end was trimmed by 4 bases and the J gene end by 4 bases; junction bases not matched to a gene: 3. The CDR3 nucleotides read TGTGCCAGCAGCTCGAGGACAGGGGGAGAGACCCAGTACTTC. Protein: CASSSRTGGETQYF.

This clone was picked up a small number of times. The rearrangement uses TRBV4-2 and TRBJ1-5; no clear D gene. The germline gives CDR1 LGHNA, CDR2 YNFKEQ. Trimming pared 4 bases from V and 3 bases from J, leaving 10 bases between. The CDR3 totals 14 residues. The CDR3 protein is CASSPTSFNQPQHF. The CDR3 DNA sequence: TGTGCCAGCAGCCCTACCTCTTTCAATCAGCCCCAGCATTTT.

This clone showed up just once. The chain links TRBV20-1 to TRBJ2-5; 8 bases are a match to TRBD2. Losses at the gene ends were 3 bases for V and 5 bases for J; bases not matched to a gene: 11. Looked up from germline, CDR1 is DFQATT and CDR2 is SNEGSKA (reference sequence). This CDR3 spans 15 amino acids. This CDR3 reads CSASGSGGSGETQYF. In DNA form, the CDR3 reads TGCAGTGCTAGTGGCAGCGGGGGATCTGGTGAGACCCAGTACTTC.

The gene calls are TRBV11-2 and TRBJ1-1, with unresolved D. V lost 4 bases, J lost 10 bases, and 16 bases lay in between. Germline loops: CDR1 SGHAT, CDR2 FQNNGV. The CDR3 is made up of 13 amino acids. CDR3 sequence: CASSSGDRGSAFF. The CDR3, as DNA: TGTGCCAGCAGCTCGGGAGATCGGGGATCAGCTTTCTTT.

V and J are TRBV20-1 and TRBJ1-1, with 8 bases lining up with TRBD1. Looked up from germline, CDR1 is DFQATT and CDR2 is SNEGSKA (reference sequence). The CDR3 covers 13 residues. V lost 3 bases to trimming and J lost 3 bases; unmatched junction nucleotides: 3. The CDR3 DNA is TGCAGTGCTAGTGGACAGGGAGACACTGAAGCTTTCTTT. It yields the protein CSASGQGDTEAFF.

This clone showed up just a few times. CDR3 in amino acids: CASSVQGGDQPQHF. DNA of the CDR3: TGTGCCAGCAGTGTCCAGGGGGGTGATCAGCCCCAGCATTTT. The rearrangement joins TRBV2 to TRBJ1-5; 7 bases match TRBD1. Germline V CDR1 and CDR2: SNHLY, FYNNEI. The CDR3 consists of 14 residues. Unmatched junction bases numbered 5, after V lost 4 bases and J lost 5 bases.

This clone appeared a single time. The chain couples TRBV9 to TRBJ1-2; 8 bases match TRBD1. V shed 5 bases and J 5 bases; nucleotides not matched to a gene: 11. Germline CDR1 reads SGDLS; CDR2 reads YYNGEE. The CDR3 contains 15 residues. The DNA of the CDR3 is TGTGCCAGCAGTACAAGGACCGGGACAGGATATGGCTACACCTTC. Encoded protein: CASSTRTGTGYGYTF.

The chain is built from TRBV14 and TRBJ2-7, with D tentatively TRBD2 (6 bases). The CDR3 runs to 13 residues. Trimming stripped 4 bases from V and 6 bases from J, with 13 bases between. Germline-derived CDR1 and CDR2 are SGHDN and FVKESK. As DNA, the CDR3 is TGTGCCAGCAGCCTCCAAAGGGGAGGCGAGCAGTACTTC. Protein sequence: CASSLQRGGEQYF. Variable domain in full (rest from reference TRBV14 and TRBJ2-7): EAGVTQFPSHSVIEKGQTVTLRCDPISGHDNLYWYRRVMGKEIKFLLHFVKESKQDESGMPNNRFLAERTGGTYSTLKVQPAELEDSGVYFCASSLQRGGEQYFGPGTRLTVT.

The chain joins TRBV6-5 to TRBJ1-2; 8 positions agree with TRBD1. The CDR3 is 14 residues long. Germline V gene sequence: CDR1 MNHEY, CDR2 SVGAGI. Trimming took 6 bases from V and 8 from J; bases not matched to a gene: 11. DNA of the CDR3: TGTGCCAGCAGCCGTGGACAGGGCGAGACGGGCTACACCTTC. It is translated as CASSRGQGETGYTF.

The chain recombines TRBV6-7 with TRBJ1-5; 7 bases agree with TRBD1. TRBV6-7 is placed among ORFs of uncertain function. J gave up 6 bases and V 2 bases, and 7 bases lay outside the gene matches. CDR3 length: 15 amino acids. The CDR3 loop reads CASSYDRVLVQPQHF. The DNA of the CDR3 is TGTGCCAGCAGTTACGACAGGGTTCTGGTTCAGCCCCAGCATTTT.

The CDR3 nucleotides are TGTGCCAGCAGCGGAACAGGTGGACGGGAGACCCAGTACTTC. This codes for CASSGTGGRETQYF. The rearrangement links TRBV9 to TRBJ2-5; D may be TRBD1 (5 bases). The CDR3 runs 14 residues. Germline V lookup: CDR1 SGDLS, CDR2 YYNGEE. V lost 3 bases and J lost 5, with 14 bases in between.

The chain has TRBV4-2 and TRBJ2-5, with D perhaps TRBD2 (7 bases). The CDR3 runs to 14 residues. The V end was cut by 1 base, the J end by 3 bases, with 9 bases between. Germline assignment: CDR1 LGHNA and CDR2 YNFKEQ. This CDR3 reads CASSQGGGEETQYF. For the CDR3, the DNA is TGTGCCAGCAGCCAAGGAGGGGGGGAAGAGACCCAGTACTTC.

The J gene is TRBJ1-1, the V gene TRBV4-2, with D possibly TRBD1 on 6 matching bases. CDR3 size: 16 residues. Germline-derived CDR1 and CDR2 are LGHNA and YNFKEQ. V gave up 4 bases and J gave up 0 bases, with 15 bases separating them. CDR3 coding DNA: TGTGCCAGCAGCCTGGTTGCCGGGACACTGAACACTGAAGCTTTCTTT. Amino acids: CASSLVAGTLNTEAFF.